These 31 T cell receptor beta chains were sequenced from one sample in a study of T cell repertoires in cytomegalovirus infection. MiXCR, applied by TCRdb to the reads, yields one record per CDR3 protein. This table has more than 400,000 distinct CDR3 sequences, around a quarter appearing once. Sequences were obtained from PBMCs. These receptors were taken from a human donor in good health (CMV status not recorded). Some clones in this sample may be carry-over from other donors' samples.

This clonotype was counted only a few times. The chain has TRBV20-1 and TRBJ2-5; TRBD2 agrees at 7 bases. J was trimmed by 7 bases and V by 6 bases; bases with no gene match: 14. Germline CDR1 reads DFQATT; CDR2 reads SNEGSKA (reference sequence). The CDR3 sequence is 14 residues long. CDR3 sequence: CSASLAARRVTQYF. The CDR3 DNA reads TGCAGTGCGAGTCTAGCGGCCAGACGGGTGACCCAGTACTTC.

The chain links TRBV10-3 to TRBJ2-1; 11 bases are shared with TRBD2. After removal of 10 bases from V and 6 bases from J, the junction contained 8 bases not matched to a gene. The CDR3 length is 14 residues. Germline CDR1 reads ENHRY; CDR2 reads SYGVKD. CDR3 amino acids: CATEGLAVVNEQFF. Written as DNA, the CDR3 is TGTGCCACGGAGGGACTAGCGGTTGTCAATGAGCAGTTCTTC.

This clonotype was seen ten or more times. The chain is built from TRBV7-2 and TRBJ1-1, with D possibly being TRBD1 (5 bases). The CDR3 is made up of 13 amino acids. Germline V gene sequence: CDR1 SGHTA, CDR2 FQGNSA. V was pared by 8 bases and J by 1 base, with 11 bases between. In nucleotides, the CDR3 is TGTGCCAGCCTAAGCGGGGGGAACACTGAAGCTTTCTTT. The encoded protein is CASLSGGNTEAFF.

The chain uses TRBV7-9 and TRBJ2-1; D is unclear. This CDR3 comprises 15 residues. Germline V CDR1 and CDR2: SEHNR, FQNEAQ (reference sequence). Deletions cut 3 bases from V and 7 bases from J, with 16 bases between. The CDR3: CASSFPLSSGNEQFF. The CDR3 DNA reads as TGTGCCAGCAGCTTCCCCCTTTCGAGTGGGAATGAGCAGTTCTTC.

Only one count was recorded for this clonotype. This chain uses TRBV7-9 with TRBJ2-7; tentative D call: TRBD1 (6 bases). CDR3 size: 15 residues. Germline-derived CDR1 and CDR2 are SEHNR and FQNEAQ (reference sequence). With 6 bases removed from V and 6 bases from J, the gap between germline ends came to 21 bases. CDR3: CASSDDHTGPGEQYF. As DNA, the CDR3 is TGTGCCAGCAGTGACGACCACACAGGGCCTGGCGAGCAGTACTTC.

This clonotype has just a few counts. The V gene is TRBV20-1, the J gene TRBJ1-1, with 7 bases lining up with TRBD1. Germline CDR1 reads DFQATT; CDR2 reads SNEGSKA (reference sequence). This CDR3 region has 14 residues. With V trimmed by 5 bases and J by 0 bases, 6 bases remained unmatched. CDR3 sequence: CSAPGQPLNTEAFF. The CDR3 DNA follows: TGCAGTGCTCCGGGACAGCCTTTGAACACTGAAGCTTTCTTT.

The chain joins TRBV20-1 to TRBJ2-3; D possibly corresponds to TRBD2 (5 bases). Trimming cost V 1 base and J 6 bases, with 17 bases left between them. Looked up from germline, CDR1 is DFQATT and CDR2 is SNEGSKA (reference sequence). The CDR3 covers 15 residues. The CDR3 sequence is CSARGGPSFTDTQYF. DNA of the CDR3: TGCAGTGCTAGAGGAGGGCCTAGCTTTACGGATACGCAGTATTTT.

This chain links TRBV7-3 with TRBJ2-3; the D is unclear. The CDR3 has 14 residues. V was cut by 5 bases and J by 6 bases, with 15 bases left in between. The germline CDR1 and CDR2 sequences are SGHTA and FQGTGA. The DNA of the CDR3 is TGTGCCAGCAGCCCCGACAAAGAACAGGATACGCAGTATTTT. Its translation: CASSPDKEQDTQYF.

The chain combines TRBV5-1 with TRBJ2-5; 7 bases line up with TRBD1. The V gene's germline CDR1 is SGHRS and CDR2 YFSETQ. Trimming took 4 bases from V and 5 from J; bases not matched to a gene: 11. CDR3 size: 15 residues. CDR3: CASSGTDPRMETQYF. The CDR3 DNA is TGCGCCAGCAGCGGGACAGACCCAAGAATGGAGACCCAGTACTTC.

This chain joins TRBV6-5 and TRBJ2-3; weak D call: TRBD2 (5 bases). Germline loops: CDR1 MNHEY, CDR2 SVGAGI. The V and J ends lost 7 bases and 8 bases respectively, with 13 bases between them. This CDR3 is built from 12 residues. The CDR3 nucleotides are TGTGCCAGCACCGAAGTCCGGGGTACGCAGTATTTT. This gives the protein CASTEVRGTQYF.

This chain uses TRBV7-9 with TRBJ1-2; D is unresolved. The CDR3 has 16 amino acids. Looked up from germline, CDR1 is SEHNR and CDR2 is FQNEAQ (reference sequence). V was shortened by 5 bases and J by 7 bases, with 23 bases between the two germline ends. This CDR3 is CASSRFSRGSGGGYTF. CDR3 in DNA: TGTGCCAGCAGCCGATTTAGCCGGGGATCAGGAGGTGGCTACACCTTC.

This clonotype was recorded a few times. The chain joins TRBV15 to TRBJ1-5; possibly TRBD1 for D (5 bases). CDR1 is LNHNV and CDR2 is YYDKDF in the germline V gene (reference sequence). This CDR3 is built from 19 residues. The V end was cut by 0 bases, the J end by 1 base, with 19 bases between. The CDR3 coding sequence is TGTGCCACCAGCAGAGATCTATATACGGCGGCAGGGAGCAATCAGCCCCAGCATTTT. Translating gives CATSRDLYTAAGSNQPQHF.

This clonotype occurred many times. The chain recombines TRBV11-2 with TRBJ1-1, with D unclear. Trimming removed 2 bases at V and 6 bases at J, with 7 bases between. This CDR3 spans 12 amino acids. Germline CDR1 reads SGHAT; CDR2 reads FQNNGV. In nucleotides, the CDR3 is TGTGCCAGCAGCTTAATGACCGCTGAAGCTTTCTTT. This codes for CASSLMTAEAFF.

This chain uses TRBV12-3 or TRBV12-4 with TRBJ1-6, with 8 bases fitting TRBD1. Trimming removed 6 bases from V and 7 bases from J; junction bases left unmatched: 5. CDR3 length: 14 amino acids. The CDR3 is CASRTDRENSPLHF. CDR3 coding DNA: TGTGCCAGCAGGACGGACAGGGAGAATTCACCCCTCCACTTT.

This chain uses TRBV24-1 with TRBJ2-1; TRBD2 matches 14 bases. Germline V gives CDR1 KGHDR, CDR2 SFDVKD. Unmatched junction bases numbered 6, after V lost 2 bases and J lost 1 base. This CDR3 comprises 19 residues. The CDR3 region has the DNA TGTGCCACCAGTGATTCAGGGACTAGCGGGAGAGGTTCCTACAATGAGCAGTTCTTC. Protein product: CATSDSGTSGRGSYNEQFF.

This chain connects TRBV11-3 to TRBJ2-1; possibly TRBD1 for D (5 bases). The ends were cut back, 7 bases at V and 9 bases at J, with 13 bases in the middle. Germline V gives CDR1 SGHNT, CDR2 YENEEA. The CDR3 contains 12 residues. CDR3 region: CASTHWGTEQFF. The CDR3 nucleotides read TGTGCCAGCACTCACTGGGGCACTGAGCAGTTCTTC.

This clonotype was seen a few times. CDR3 sequence: CASSPALGSLTGELFF. CDR3 nucleotides: TGTGCCAGCTCACCGGCCCTCGGCAGCCTCACCGGGGAGCTGTTTTTT. The chain employs TRBV18 and TRBJ2-2, with D unclear. In germline, CDR1 is KGHSH, CDR2 LQKENI. Trimming cost V 3 bases and J 4 bases, with 15 bases left between them. The CDR3 runs to 16 residues.

The rearrangement joins TRBV19 to TRBJ2-1; 9 bases agree with TRBD2. J was trimmed by 9 bases and V by 1 base; bases with no gene match: 4. CDR1 is LNHDA and CDR2 is SQIVND in the germline V gene (reference sequence). The CDR3 runs 14 residues. The CDR3 DNA follows: TGTGCCAGTAGTATAGGCGGGAGGGTTGTTGAGCAGTTCTTC. The encoded protein is CASSIGGRVVEQFF.

This clonotype turned up a few times. The V call is TRBV6-9, the J call TRBJ2-3; TRBD2 matches 7 bases. V shed 10 bases and J 5 bases; nucleotides not matched to a gene: 15. The CDR3 runs 15 residues. Germline V gene sequence: CDR1 MNHGY, CDR2 SVAAGI. The DNA for the CDR3 is TGTGCCACCTGTCTCGGGGGAGGGTCCGAAGATACGCAGTATTTT. Protein: CATCLGGGSEDTQYF.

This clonotype was observed at least ten times. The chain uses TRBV7-9 and TRBJ1-5; TRBD1 agrees at 9 bases. From germline, CDR1 is SEHNR and CDR2 FQNEAQ (reference sequence). V lost 5 bases and J lost 4; bases outside the gene matches: 15. The CDR3 has 18 amino acids. CDR3 nucleotide sequence: TGTGCCAGCAGCCCAGCGGCCACAGGACAGGGGAGAAATCAGCCCCAGCATTTT. Amino acid sequence: CASSPAATGQGRNQPQHF.

This clonotype came up a few times. The CDR3, as DNA: TGTGCCAGCAGCTTTGCGGGGGGGGGCTTTAATAACGAGCAGTACTTC. Translated, it gives CASSFAGGGFNNEQYF. V and J are TRBV7-8 and TRBJ2-7, with 9 bases that match TRBD2. The germline V gene encodes CDR1 SGHVS and CDR2 FQNEAQ. The CDR3 is 16 residues long. Trimming removed 3 bases from V and 5 bases from J; junction bases left unmatched: 11.

This sequence joins TRBV27 and TRBJ2-5; D is possibly TRBD2 (6 bases). V dropped 3 bases and J dropped 2 bases, with 16 bases sitting between them. This CDR3 has 16 residues. Germline values: CDR1 MNHEY, CDR2 SMNVEV (reference sequence). The CDR3 DNA follows: TGTGCCAGCAGTTTCTGGAGGGGTAGGGGTCAAGAGACCCAGTACTTC. Translated, it gives CASSFWRGRGQETQYF.

This sequence joins TRBV4-1 and TRBJ2-1; a weak D match, TRBD2 (5 bases). Germline values: CDR1 MGHRA, CDR2 YSYEKL. The CDR3 extends over 17 amino acids. V dropped 4 bases and J dropped 2 bases, with 18 bases sitting between them. As DNA, the CDR3 is TGCGCCAGCAGCCCCCCGGCGCCCCGTAGCGCCTACAATGAGCAGTTCTTC. This gives the protein CASSPPAPRSAYNEQFF.

This chain connects TRBV19 to TRBJ2-5, with D unclear. Germline V gene sequence: CDR1 LNHDA, CDR2 SQIVND (reference sequence). V shed 3 bases and J shed 2 bases, with 10 bases lying between them. The CDR3 sequence is 14 residues long. The CDR3 is CASSIRGGQETQYF. DNA for the CDR3: TGTGCCAGTAGTATCCGCGGCGGACAAGAGACCCAGTACTTC.

This clonotype was seen at least ten times. This chain links TRBV7-2 with TRBJ1-5, with D perhaps matching TRBD1 (5 bases). Germline CDR1 and CDR2: SGHTA and FQGNSA. The CDR3 length is 13 residues. Between the trimmed V and J ends, which lost 3 bases and 6 bases, there was a span of 9 bases. DNA of the CDR3: TGTGCCAGCAGCTTTCGAGGGACTCAGCCCCAGCATTTT. Its protein product is CASSFRGTQPQHF. Combining the CDR3 with reference TRBV7-2 and TRBJ1-5 gives the whole variable domain GAGVSQSPSNKVTEKGKDVELRCDPISGHTALYWYRQSLGQGLEFLIYFQGNSAPDKSGLPSDRFSAERTGGSVSTLTIQRTQQEDSAVYLCASSFRGTQPQHFGDGTRLSIL.

This chain connects TRBV19 to TRBJ1-5; TRBD1 might be the D (5 bases). Germline CDR1 is LNHDA and CDR2 is SQIVND (reference sequence). There are 13 residues in the CDR3. Trimming shortened V by 3 bases and J by 6 bases, and 9 bases separated the two germline ends. The CDR3 DNA reads as TGTGCCAGTAGTATTAAGGGGCGTCAGCCCCAGCATTTT. It translates to CASSIKGRQPQHF.

The rearrangement links TRBV12-3 or TRBV12-4 to TRBJ1-5; perhaps TRBD1 as D (6 bases). This CDR3 is built from 14 residues. V shed 5 bases and J shed 8 bases, with 16 bases lying between them. CDR3 bases: TGTGCCAGCAGTCCCCGCACAGGGATCAAGCCCCAGCATTTT. Protein product: CASSPRTGIKPQHF.

This chain joins TRBV19 and TRBJ2-6, with 7 nucleotides matching TRBD1. The CDR3 sequence is 14 residues long. The V gene's germline CDR1 is LNHDA and CDR2 SQIVND (reference sequence). V lost 10 bases to trimming and J lost 4 bases; unmatched junction nucleotides: 7. DNA of the CDR3: TGTGCCACTAACACAGGGGACGGGGCCAACGTCCTGACTTTC. It translates to CATNTGDGANVLTF.

The rearrangement uses TRBV19 and TRBJ2-1; TRBD2 aligns across 13 bases. The V gene's germline CDR1 is LNHDA and CDR2 SQIVND (reference sequence). With 7 bases clipped from V and 7 bases from J, the junction kept 4 bases outside the gene matches. The CDR3 is 14 residues long. This CDR3 is CASTELAGGNEQFF. In nucleotides, the CDR3 is TGTGCCAGTACCGAACTAGCGGGGGGGAATGAGCAGTTCTTC. The full variable domain, rest sourced from reference TRBV19 and TRBJ2-1, is DGGITQSPKYLFRKEGQNVTLSCEQNLNHDAMYWYRQDPGQGLRLIYYSQIVNDFQKGDIAEGYSVSREKKESFPLTVTSAQKNPTAFYLCASTELAGGNEQFFGPGTRLTVL.

The chain links TRBV14 to TRBJ1-6, with a weak D call TRBD1 (6 bases). CDR1 and CDR2 (germline): SGHDN, FVKESK. Deletions cut 4 bases from V and 14 bases from J, with 21 bases between. The CDR3 is made up of 15 amino acids. The chain's CDR3 is CASSREGGGIDALHF. The CDR3 coding sequence is TGTGCCAGCAGCCGAGAGGGAGGGGGAATTGACGCCCTCCACTTT.

V gene TRBV11-3 combines with J gene TRBJ1-1, with D perhaps TRBD1 (5 bases). Trimming removed 5 bases from V and 9 bases from J, with 13 bases in between. Germline CDR1 is SGHNT and CDR2 is YENEEA. There are 12 residues in the CDR3. The CDR3, as DNA: TGTGCCAGCAGCCCCGTACCGGGGCAAGCTTTCTTT. It codes for CASSPVPGQAFF.